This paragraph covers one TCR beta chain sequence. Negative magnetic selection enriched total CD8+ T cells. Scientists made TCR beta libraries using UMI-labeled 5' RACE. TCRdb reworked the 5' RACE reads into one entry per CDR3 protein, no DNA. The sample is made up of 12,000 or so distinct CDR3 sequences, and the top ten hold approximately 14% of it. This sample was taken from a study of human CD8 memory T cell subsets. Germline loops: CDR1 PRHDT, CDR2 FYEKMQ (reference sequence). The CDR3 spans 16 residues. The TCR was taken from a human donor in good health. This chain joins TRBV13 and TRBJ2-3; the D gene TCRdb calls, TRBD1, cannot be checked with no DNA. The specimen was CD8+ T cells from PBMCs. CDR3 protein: CASSFMAGGWTDTQYF.